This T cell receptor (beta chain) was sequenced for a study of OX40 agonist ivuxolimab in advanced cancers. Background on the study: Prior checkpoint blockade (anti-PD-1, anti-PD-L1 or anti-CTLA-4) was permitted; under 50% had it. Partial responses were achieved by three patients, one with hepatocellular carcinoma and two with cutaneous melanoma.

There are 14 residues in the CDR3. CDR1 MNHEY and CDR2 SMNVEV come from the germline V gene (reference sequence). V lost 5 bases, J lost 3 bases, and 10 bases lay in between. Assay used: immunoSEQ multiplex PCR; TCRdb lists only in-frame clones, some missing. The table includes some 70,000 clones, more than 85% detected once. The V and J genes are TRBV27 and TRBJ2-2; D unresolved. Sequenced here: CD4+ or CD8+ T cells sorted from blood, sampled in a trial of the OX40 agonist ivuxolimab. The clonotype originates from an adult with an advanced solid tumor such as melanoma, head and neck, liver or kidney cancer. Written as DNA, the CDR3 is TGTGCCAGCAGTAGCGACTCTTACACCGGGGAGCTGTTTTTT. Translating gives CASSSDSYTGELFF.